The subject of this entry is one T cell receptor (beta chain). The data were taken from a study of T cells in Graves' hyperthyroidism and ophthalmopathy. The CDR3 runs 14 residues. Deletions cut 4 bases from V and 4 bases from J, with 15 bases between. Germline CDR1 reads SGHRS; CDR2 reads YFSETQ. It was RNA transcripts that yielded the amplified TCR beta CDR3 regions. Using the HTBI primer set, a first-round RT-PCR was run on the TCR CDR3. TCRdb passed the multiplex PCR reads through MiXCR, listing each CDR3 protein once. The table lists about 560,000 distinct CDR3 sequences, over 15% of them singletons.

The chain couples TRBV5-1 to TRBJ2-7, with D hard to call. The sample consisted of blood. The receptor was isolated from a woman aged 18 to 35 with Graves' hyperthyroidism. The CDR3 here is CASSGGRKIYEQYF. The CDR3 DNA follows: TGCGCCAGCAGCGGCGGACGGAAGATTTACGAGCAGTACTTC.